This is a list of T cell receptor beta chains from one sample in a study of blood T cell repertoires in COVID-19. This table comes from immunoSEQ multiplex PCR, and its TCRdb copy is limited to in-frame clones, with some not included. The data hold 15,000 to 20,000 clones, with around 80% observed a single time. Input material: peripheral blood. These receptors were taken from a man aged 60 to 69 with active or convalescent COVID-19. Both conserved end residues are part of each CDR3. A D gene is named only where the DNA matches it firmly. Rows may omit the clone size; those that give it use once, few, many or a size class.

v_gene	d_gene	abundance	j_gene	CDR3nt	CDR3aa
TRBV14	NA	NA	TRBJ1-3	TGTGCCAGCAGCCCTACTCTACCTGGAAACACCATATATTTT	CASSPTLPGNTIYF
TRBV6-6	NA	NA	TRBJ2-7	TGTGCCAGCAGCTCGACAGGTCCCTACGAGCAGTACTTC	CASSSTGPYEQYF
TRBV28	NA	NA	TRBJ1-6	TGTGCCAGCGGGGGGGGATTCAATTCACCCCTCCACTTT	CASGGGFNSPLHF
TRBV5-5	TRBD1	NA	TRBJ1-6	TGTGCCAGCAGCTCCACCCCGACAGGGGAAGGGTCACCCCTCCACTTT	CASSSTPTGEGSPLHF
TRBV21-1	NA	NA	TRBJ1-4	TGTGCCAGCAGCAAATTCAACAGGGGCAGGGGGGAAAAACTGTTTTTT	CASSKFNRGRGEKLFF
TRBV21-1	NA	NA	TRBJ1-4	TGTGCCAGCAGCGCATTATGCGTCGGAGCTAATGAAAAACTGTTTTTT	CASSALCVGANEKLFF
TRBV4-2	NA	once	TRBJ1-3	TGTGCCAGCAGCCAAGATGAGAGAAACACCATATATTTT	CASSQDERNTIYF
TRBV15	NA	NA	TRBJ1-3	TGTGCCACCAGCAGAGGAGGGGGTTCTGGAAACACCATATATTTT	CATSRGGGSGNTIYF
TRBV28	NA	NA	TRBJ2-1	TGTGCCAGCAGTTTAGGGGGGGGGCCACATGAGCAGTTCTTC	CASSLGGGPHEQFF
TRBV19	TRBD2	NA	TRBJ2-6	TGTGCCAGTAGTAAGCGGGGCTCTGGGGCCAACGTCCTGACTTTC	CASSKRGSGANVLTF
TRBV6-6	TRBD2	few	TRBJ2-1	TGTGCCAGCAGTCCTAGCGGGGGGGCCGCTGAGCAGTTCTTC	CASSPSGGAAEQFF
TRBV19	NA	NA	TRBJ1-1	TGTGCCAGTAGCCCGGGGAGGGATTTTGTCACTGAAGCTTTCTTT	CASSPGRDFVTEAFF
TRBV7-2	NA	few	TRBJ1-3	TGTGCCAGCAGCCCCCACAGGGCAGGTGCGGCAAACACCATATATTTT	CASSPHRAGAANTIYF
TRBV6-5	TRBD1	NA	TRBJ1-2	TGTGCCAGCATAGGCAGGACAGGGGGACTAGGCGGCTACACCTTC	CASIGRTGGLGGYTF
TRBV30	NA	NA	TRBJ2-4	TGTGCCTGGAGTTCAGGGGTCTCAAACATTCAGTACTTC	CAWSSGVSNIQYF
TRBV6-2/TRBV6-3	NA	NA	TRBJ2-5	TGTGCCAGCAGTTACGATAAACAGGGTCAAGAGACCCAGTACTTC	CASSYDKQGQETQYF
TRBV5-1	NA	once	TRBJ2-7	TGCGCCAGCAGCTTGGTAGGTCAGGGCCACGAGCAGTACTTC	CASSLVGQGHEQYF
TRBV18	NA	once	TRBJ1-5	TGTGCCAGCTCACCACCAGGGACACCAGGAAAGCCCCAGCATTTT	CASSPPGTPGKPQHF
TRBV19	TRBD1	NA	TRBJ1-6	TGTGCCAGTAGTATACAACGACAGGGTATAGATTCACCCCTCCACTTT	CASSIQRQGIDSPLHF
TRBV2	NA	few	TRBJ2-4	TGTGCCAGCACCCAACAGGTTGCCAAAAACATTCAGTACTTC	CASTQQVAKNIQYF
TRBV11-3	TRBD1	NA	TRBJ1-4	TGTGCCAGCAGCCCAGGTTGGGACAGCCCAACTAATGAAAAACTGTTTTTT	CASSPGWDSPTNEKLFF
TRBV5-8	TRBD1	NA	TRBJ2-5	TGTGCCAGCAGCCAAAGAGGACAGGGCAGCACCCAGTACTTC	CASSQRGQGSTQYF
TRBV27	TRBD1	NA	TRBJ1-1	TGTGCCAGCAGCCTACAGGGGGGTGAAGCTTTCTTT	CASSLQGGEAFF
TRBV11-2	TRBD2	NA	TRBJ2-3	TGTGCCAGCAGCTTCCGGCTAGCGGGGGGGCCTTTTCCAGATACGCAGTATTTT	CASSFRLAGGPFPDTQYF
TRBV21-1	NA	NA	TRBJ2-7	TGTGCCAGCAGCAAAACCCTTGGGCACTACGAGCAGTACTTC	CASSKTLGHYEQYF
TRBV6-2/TRBV6-3	NA	NA	TRBJ2-7	TGTGCCAGCAACCCCCGTCCGGGAGAAAACTACGAGCAGTACTTC	CASNPRPGENYEQYF
TRBV3-1/TRBV3-2	TRBD2	NA	TRBJ2-5	TGTGCCAGCAGCCCCGGGACTAGTTTGAAGACCCAGTACTTC	CASSPGTSLKTQYF
TRBV3-1/TRBV3-2	NA	NA	TRBJ2-1	TGTGCCAGCAGCCGAGAACCCGGGACTTACAATGAGCAGTTCTTC	CASSREPGTYNEQFF
TRBV5-4	TRBD1	NA	TRBJ1-2	TGTGCCAGCAGCTTGGGGACAGGGCAATTCTATGGCTACACCTTC	CASSLGTGQFYGYTF
TRBV6-5	NA	NA	TRBJ1-5	TGTGCCAGCAGCAGGGTTTTTGGCAATCAGCCCCAGCATTTT	CASSRVFGNQPQHF
TRBV2	NA	NA	TRBJ1-4	TGTGCCAGCGGAACAGGGTTGGGGGTTGAAAAACTGTTTTTT	CASGTGLGVEKLFF
TRBV5-1	NA	NA	TRBJ2-1	TGCGCCAGCAGCCTGGGACCGGGAGCCTACAATGAGCAGTTCTTC	CASSLGPGAYNEQFF
TRBV5-1	NA	NA	TRBJ2-1	TGCGCCAGCAGCTCCCTTGGGACATCGTACAATGAGCAGTTCTTC	CASSSLGTSYNEQFF
TRBV5-4	TRBD2	NA	TRBJ2-2	TGTGCCAGCAGCGCCGGTACTAGCGGGAGAATCGGGGAGCTGTTTTTT	CASSAGTSGRIGELFF
TRBV18	NA	NA	TRBJ1-1	TGTGCCAGCTCACCGGCTAGACCCAGGGGTCCCCTTCGAGAAGCTTTCTTT	CASSPARPRGPLREAFF
TRBV27	NA	NA	TRBJ1-2	TGTGCCAGCAGTTTATCAGCGGGGTTAGGCTACACCTTC	CASSLSAGLGYTF
TRBV28	NA	NA	TRBJ2-7	TGTGCCAGCAGTTCAAAATTTAGCGACGAGCAGTACTTC	CASSSKFSDEQYF
TRBV7-3	NA	NA	TRBJ2-1	TGTGCCAGCAGCTTAATGGTAGGTAGCGGCAACAATGAGCAGTTCTTC	CASSLMVGSGNNEQFF
TRBV28	TRBD1	NA	TRBJ1-2	TGTGCCAGCAGTCGGACAGGCTATGGCTACACCTTC	CASSRTGYGYTF
TRBV5-1	TRBD2	NA	TRBJ2-5	TGCGCCAGCAGCACTGGGACTAGCGGGCCAGAGACCCAGTACTTC	CASSTGTSGPETQYF
TRBV5-1	TRBD1	few	TRBJ2-3	TGCGCCAGCAGCTTGCAGGGGGCCGCAGATACGCAGTATTTT	CASSLQGAADTQYF
TRBV10-1	NA	NA	TRBJ2-2	TGCGCCAGCAGTGCCAATGGCCGCGGGGAGCTGTTTTTT	CASSANGRGELFF
TRBV28	NA	NA	TRBJ1-1	TGTGCCAGCAGTTTTACGGGGAACACTGAAGCTTTCTTT	CASSFTGNTEAFF
TRBV27	NA	NA	TRBJ1-2	TGTGCCAGCAGTTTGGCGGGAGCAGGGACGGGCTACACCTTC	CASSLAGAGTGYTF
TRBV9	NA	NA	TRBJ2-3	TGTGCCAGCAATGGGAGACTTGCCACAGATACGCAGTATTTT	CASNGRLATDTQYF
TRBV11-1	NA	NA	TRBJ2-2	TGTGCCAGCAGCTCGACTCCTATCACCGGGGAGCTGTTTTTT	CASSSTPITGELFF
TRBV5-4	TRBD1	NA	TRBJ2-2	TGTGCCAGCAGCCCGGGACAGGGGGAAACCGGGGAGCTGTTTTTT	CASSPGQGETGELFF
TRBV7-2	TRBD2	NA	TRBJ2-1	TGTGCCAGCAGCTACGCTAGCGGGGCCCACAATGAGCAGTTCTTC	CASSYASGAHNEQFF